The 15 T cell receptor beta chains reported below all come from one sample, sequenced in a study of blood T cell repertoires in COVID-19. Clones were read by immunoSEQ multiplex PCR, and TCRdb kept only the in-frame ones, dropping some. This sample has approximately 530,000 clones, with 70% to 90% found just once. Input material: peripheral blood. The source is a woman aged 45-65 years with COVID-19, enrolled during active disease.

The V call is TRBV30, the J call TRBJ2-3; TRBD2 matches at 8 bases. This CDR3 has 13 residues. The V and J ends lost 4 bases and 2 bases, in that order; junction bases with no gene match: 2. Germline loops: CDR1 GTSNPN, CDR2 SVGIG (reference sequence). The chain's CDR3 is CAWTGGTTDTQYF. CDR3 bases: TGTGCCTGGACGGGGGGGACCACAGATACGCAGTATTTT. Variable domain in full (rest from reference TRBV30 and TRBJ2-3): SQTIHQWPATLVQPVGSPLSLECTVEGTSNPNLYWYRQAAGRGLQLLFYSVGIGQISSEVPQNLSASRPQDRQFILSSKKLLLSDSGFYLCAWTGGTTDTQYFGPGTRLTVL.

The DNA for the CDR3 is TGCGCCAGCAGCGCGCTCACGGGACTAGCGGCGGAAGAGCAGTTCTTC. This sequence encodes CASSALTGLAAEEQFF. The chain uses TRBV5-1 and TRBJ2-1; TRBD2 matches at 11 bases. V gave up 4 bases and J gave up 10 bases; unmatched junction bases: 13. Germline assignment: CDR1 SGHRS and CDR2 YFSETQ. This CDR3 is 16 amino acids long.

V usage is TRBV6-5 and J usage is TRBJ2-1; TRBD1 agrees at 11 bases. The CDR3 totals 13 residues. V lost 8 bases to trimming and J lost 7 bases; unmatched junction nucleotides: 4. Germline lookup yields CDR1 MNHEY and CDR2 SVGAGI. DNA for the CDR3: TGTGCCAGCGGGACAGGGGGTTCAAATGAGCAGTTCTTC. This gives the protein CASGTGGSNEQFF.

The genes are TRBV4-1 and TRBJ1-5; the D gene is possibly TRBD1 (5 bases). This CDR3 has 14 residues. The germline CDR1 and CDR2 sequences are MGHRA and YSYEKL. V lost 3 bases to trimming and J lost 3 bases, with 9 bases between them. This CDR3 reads CASSQGRDNQPQHF. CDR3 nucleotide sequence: TGCGCCAGCAGCCAGGGCAGGGACAATCAGCCCCAGCATTTT.

CDR3 region: CASKRGLAEYNEQFF. The CDR3 DNA reads TGCGCCAGCAAAAGGGGACTAGCGGAGTACAATGAGCAGTTCTTC. The genes are TRBV5-1 and TRBJ2-1; 11 bases line up with TRBD2. The CDR3 consists of 15 residues. Per the germline V gene, CDR1 is SGHRS and CDR2 is YFSETQ. Germline trimming cut 6 bases from V and 4 bases from J; bases unmatched to any gene: 6.

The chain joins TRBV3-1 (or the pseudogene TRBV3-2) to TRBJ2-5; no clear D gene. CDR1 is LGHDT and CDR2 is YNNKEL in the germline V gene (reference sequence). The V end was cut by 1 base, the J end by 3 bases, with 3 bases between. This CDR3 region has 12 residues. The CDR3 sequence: CASSQVKETQYF. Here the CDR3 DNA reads TGTGCCAGCAGCCAAGTAAAAGAGACCCAGTACTTC.

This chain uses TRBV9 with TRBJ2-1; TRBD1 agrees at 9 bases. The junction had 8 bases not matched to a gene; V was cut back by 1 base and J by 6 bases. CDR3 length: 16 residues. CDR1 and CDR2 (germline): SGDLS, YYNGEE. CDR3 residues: CASSVRGDREFNEQFF. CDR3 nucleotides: TGTGCCAGCAGCGTAAGAGGGGACAGGGAGTTCAATGAGCAGTTCTTC.

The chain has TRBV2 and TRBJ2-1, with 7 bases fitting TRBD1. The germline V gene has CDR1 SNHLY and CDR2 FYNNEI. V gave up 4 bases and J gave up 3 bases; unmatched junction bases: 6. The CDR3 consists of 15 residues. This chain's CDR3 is CASSGGTVVYNEQFF. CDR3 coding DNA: TGTGCCAGCAGTGGGGGGACAGTTGTCTACAATGAGCAGTTCTTC. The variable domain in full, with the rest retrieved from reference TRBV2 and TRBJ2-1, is EPEVTQTPSHQVTQMGQEVILRCVPISNHLYFYWYRQILGQKVEFLVSFYNNEISEKSEIFDDQFSVERPDGSNFTLKIRSTKLEDSAMYFCASSGGTVVYNEQFFGPGTRLTVL.

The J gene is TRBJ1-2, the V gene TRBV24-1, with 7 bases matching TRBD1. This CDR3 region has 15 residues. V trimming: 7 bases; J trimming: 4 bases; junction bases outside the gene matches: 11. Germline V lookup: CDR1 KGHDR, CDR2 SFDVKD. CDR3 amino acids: CATSDEGRGVYGYTF. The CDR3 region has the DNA TGTGCCACCAGCGATGAGGGCAGGGGGGTCTATGGCTACACCTTC.

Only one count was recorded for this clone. The DNA for the CDR3 is TGCGCCAGCAGCCAAGCGTATGGGGGCCGTGAGCAGTTCTTC. Its translation: CASSQAYGGREQFF. The chain couples TRBV4-1 to TRBJ2-1, with a weak D call TRBD1 (6 bases). Germline V gene sequence: CDR1 MGHRA, CDR2 YSYEKL. V lost 1 base and J 9 bases, leaving 13 bases between the germline ends. CDR3 length: 14 amino acids.

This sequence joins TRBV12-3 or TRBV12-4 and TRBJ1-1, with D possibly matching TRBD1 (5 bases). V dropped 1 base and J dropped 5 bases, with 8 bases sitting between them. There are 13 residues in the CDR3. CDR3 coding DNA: TGTGCCAGCAGTTTAGATTACAGGACTGAAGCTTTCTTT. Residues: CASSLDYRTEAFF.

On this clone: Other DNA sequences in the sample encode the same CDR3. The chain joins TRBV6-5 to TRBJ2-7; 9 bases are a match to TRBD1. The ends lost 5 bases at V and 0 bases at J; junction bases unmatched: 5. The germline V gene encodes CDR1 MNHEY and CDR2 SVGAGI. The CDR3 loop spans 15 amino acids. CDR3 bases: TGTGCCAGCAGTCCGGGACAGGGCTCCTCCTACGAGCAGTACTTC. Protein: CASSPGQGSSYEQYF.

The CDR3: CATATPGTASNYGYTF. The CDR3 coding sequence is TGTGCCACCGCCACCCCCGGGACAGCTTCCAACTATGGCTACACCTTC. The chain combines TRBV27 with TRBJ1-2; TRBD1 matches 7 bases. From germline, CDR1 is MNHEY and CDR2 SMNVEV (reference sequence). With V trimmed by 10 bases and J by 2 bases, 16 bases remained unmatched. CDR3 length: 16 residues.

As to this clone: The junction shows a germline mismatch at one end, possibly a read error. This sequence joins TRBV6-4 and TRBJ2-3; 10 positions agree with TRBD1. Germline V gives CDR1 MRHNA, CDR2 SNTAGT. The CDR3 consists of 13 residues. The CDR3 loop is CASSRDRGSRADF. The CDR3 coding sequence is TGTGCCAGCAGTCGGGACAGGGGCTCGAGGGCGGATTTT.

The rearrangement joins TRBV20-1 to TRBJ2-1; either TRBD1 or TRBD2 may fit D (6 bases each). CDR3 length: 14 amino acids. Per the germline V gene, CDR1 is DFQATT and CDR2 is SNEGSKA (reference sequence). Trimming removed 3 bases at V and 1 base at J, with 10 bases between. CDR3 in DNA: TGCAGTGCTAGTGGAGGGGGATCCTACAATGAGCAGTTCTTC. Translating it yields CSASGGGSYNEQFF.